The 7 T cell receptor beta chains listed next were all sequenced from one sample in a study of T cell responses to AZD1222 COVID-19 vaccine. Sequencing was performed with immunoSEQ multiplex PCR; in TCRdb, only in-frame clones are kept and a portion is missing. The data contain under 110,000 clones, 90% of them singletons. Sequencing was performed on peripheral blood, taken 28 days after the second AZD1222 dose. These receptors originate from an adult who received the AZD1222 COVID-19 vaccine.

The J gene is TRBJ2-5, the V gene TRBV7-2; D uncertain. Deletions cut 7 bases from V and 1 base from J, with 7 bases between. Germline assignment: CDR1 SGHTA and CDR2 FQGNSA. The CDR3 covers 12 residues. CDR3 loop: CASTAGQETQYF. In DNA form, the CDR3 reads TGTGCCAGCACCGCCGGCCAAGAGACCCAGTACTTC.

J is TRBJ1-1 and V is TRBV6-1, with TRBD1 matching over 8 bases. The CDR3 contains 15 residues. V shed 3 bases, J shed 0 bases, and the junction held 3 bases outside the gene matches. CDR1 is MNHNS and CDR2 is SASEGT in the germline V gene. CDR3 bases: TGTGCCAGCAGTGACGTACAGGGGGTGAACACTGAAGCTTTCTTT. Amino acids: CASSDVQGVNTEAFF.

The chain has TRBV18 and TRBJ1-4; D is unresolved. This CDR3 has 16 amino acids. Germline V CDR1 and CDR2: KGHSH, LQKENI. Trimming left V 3 bases short and J 0 bases short, with 11 bases between. The CDR3 sequence is CASSPLGSATNEKLFF. The DNA of the CDR3 is TGTGCCAGCTCACCCCTAGGATCTGCAACTAATGAAAAACTGTTTTTT.

A few counts support this clone. J is TRBJ1-6 and V is TRBV24-1; D is unclear. The CDR3 runs 15 residues. The V gene's germline CDR1 is KGHDR and CDR2 SFDVKD. Trimming stripped 3 bases from V and 10 bases from J, with 15 bases between. The DNA of the CDR3 is TGTGCCACCAGTGATGCTCGGGAGGTCGGGTCACCCCTCCACTTT. Its protein product is CATSDAREVGSPLHF.

This chain uses TRBV7-2 with TRBJ1-5; weak D call: TRBD1 (6 bases). This CDR3 is 16 amino acids long. V lost 5 bases to trimming and J lost 4 bases, with 18 bases between them. Germline-derived CDR1 and CDR2 are SGHTA and FQGNSA. CDR3 region: CASSGGGRRENQPQHF. CDR3 DNA sequence: TGTGCCAGCAGCGGGGGGGGCCGGAGGGAGAATCAGCCCCAGCATTTT. Full variable domain (rest looked up from reference TRBV7-2 and TRBJ1-5): GAGVSQSPSNKVTEKGKDVELRCDPISGHTALYWYRQSLGQGLEFLIYFQGNSAPDKSGLPSDRFSAERTGGSVSTLTIQRTQQEDSAVYLCASSGGGRRENQPQHFGDGTRLSIL.

The chain is built from TRBV5-1 and TRBJ2-5; D is possibly TRBD2 (5 bases). The V end was cut by 4 bases, the J end by 4 bases, with 14 bases between. Germline CDR1 SGHRS, CDR2 YFSETQ. This CDR3 has 14 amino acids. CDR3 region: CASSRETPGETQYF. Here the CDR3 DNA reads TGCGCCAGCAGCAGGGAGACTCCAGGAGAGACCCAGTACTTC.

This clone was picked up one time. An end of the junction differs from the germline gene, which may be a read error. The chain has TRBV5-1 and TRBJ2-7; 8 nucleotides line up with TRBD1. The germline CDR1 and CDR2 sequences are SGHRS and YFSETQ. The CDR3 has 14 amino acids. The CDR3 protein is CASRTRTGSIEQYF. The CDR3 coding sequence is TGCGCAAGCAGAACCCGGACAGGGTCTATCGAGCAGTACTTC.